The 5 T cell receptor beta chains below come from one sample, sequenced in a study of shared clonotypes between healthy human individuals. CD8 cells regarded as naive lacked CD45RO, were positively chosen for CCR7, and omitted terminally differentiated effector memory CD45RA+ cells. The data were produced by immunoSEQ multiplex PCR, yet TCRdb's version contains in-frame clones alone and is incomplete. The table lists some 2,000,000 clones, about 94% of them singletons. Sequenced material: naive CD8+ T cells sorted from blood. These receptor sequences come from a man aged 18 to 29 in good health.

The genes are TRBV7-2 and TRBJ2-1; TRBD2 might be the D (5 bases). The V gene's germline CDR1 is SGHTA and CDR2 FQGNSA. V dropped 3 bases and J dropped 8 bases, with 23 bases sitting between them. The CDR3 loop spans 17 amino acids. The CDR3 DNA reads TGTGCCAGCAGCTTCCCTCGGACTGGTACAAAACGAGATGAGCAGTTCTTC. This gives the protein CASSFPRTGTKRDEQFF.

This clone was detected only once. This chain links TRBV19 with TRBJ2-1; maybe TRBD1 (6 bases). Trimming cost V 6 bases and J 10 bases, with 16 bases left between them. The V gene's germline CDR1 is LNHDA and CDR2 SQIVND (reference sequence). The CDR3 is made up of 13 amino acids. The CDR3 reads CASSPTGLLEQFF. The CDR3 DNA reads as TGTGCCAGTAGCCCTACAGGGCTACTAGAGCAGTTCTTC.

As regards this clone: Relative to the germline gene, one junction end is altered; a read error may explain this. This rearrangement joins TRBV7-7 to TRBJ2-1; 8 bases fit TRBD2. The CDR3 consists of 15 residues. Per the germline V gene, CDR1 is SSHAT and CDR2 is FNYEAQ (reference sequence). This CDR3 reads CASSASTSDYNEQFF. CDR3 DNA: TGTGCTAGCAGCGCCTCGACTAGCGATTACAATGAGCAGTTCTTC.

V is TRBV19 and J is TRBJ2-1, with 12 bases aligning to TRBD1. This CDR3 region has 17 residues. CDR1 LNHDA and CDR2 SQIVND come from the germline V gene (reference sequence). Trimming removed 2 bases from V and 7 bases from J; junction bases left unmatched: 9. CDR3 loop: CASSINSGTGGWNEQFF. In DNA, the CDR3 is TGTGCCAGTAGTATAAACTCCGGGACAGGGGGCTGGAATGAGCAGTTCTTC.

The rearrangement joins TRBV27 to TRBJ2-5, with 7 bases aligning to TRBD2. In germline, CDR1 is MNHEY, CDR2 SMNVEV (reference sequence). Trimming cost V 0 bases and J 1 base; bases outside gene matches: 5. CDR3 length equals 16 residues. The CDR3 here is CASSLSWGRGQETQYF. CDR3 DNA: TGTGCCAGCAGTTTATCATGGGGGAGGGGCCAAGAGACCCAGTACTTC.